This T cell receptor (beta chain) was identified in a study of graft-versus-host responses after intestinal transplantation. The wider study: Isolated intestinal, liver-intestinal, or multivisceral transplants had been given to the recipients. Anti-thymocyte globulin served as induction for all recipients, who then took tacrolimus and steroids for about 3 years. Study conclusions and caveats: HvG clone declines early post-transplant were associated with peak circulating GvH levels.

Remarks on this clone: Its specificity is unknown.

The CDR3 contains 13 residues. V lost 5 bases and J 4 bases, leaving 11 bases between the germline ends. Germline-derived CDR1 and CDR2 are SGHAT and FQNNGV. The repertoire was sequenced with immunoSEQ multiplex PCR; TCRdb's copy has only in-frame clones and lacks some. The table records over 100,000 clones, approximately 94% of them present only once. The sequenced sample was unstimulated CD4+ T cells sorted from spleen or lymph node cells, obtained before transplant. The TCR was taken from a human donor who was the organ donor for an intestinal transplant. This rearrangement joins TRBV11-2 to TRBJ1-2; a weak D match, TRBD1 (6 bases). CDR3 DNA: TGTGCCAGCAGCACCGGGACACTCTATGGCTACACCTTC. It translates to CASSTGTLYGYTF.